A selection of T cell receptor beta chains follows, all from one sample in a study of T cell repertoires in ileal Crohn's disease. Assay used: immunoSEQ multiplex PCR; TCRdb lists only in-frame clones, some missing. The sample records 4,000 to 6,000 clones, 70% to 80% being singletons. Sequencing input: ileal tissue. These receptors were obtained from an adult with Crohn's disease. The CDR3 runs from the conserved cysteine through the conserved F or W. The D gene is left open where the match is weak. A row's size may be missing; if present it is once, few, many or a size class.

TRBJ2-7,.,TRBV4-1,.,TGCGCCAGCAGCCAGAGCCCGAGGGTTTTAAGCTCCTACGAGCAGTACTTC,CASSQSPRVLSSYEQYF
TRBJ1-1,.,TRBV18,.,TGTGCCAGCCTATCCGGGACTCAGGACACTGAAGCTTTCTTT,CASLSGTQDTEAFF
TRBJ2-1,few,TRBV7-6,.,TGTGCCAGCAGCTTAATGGCCACCGCCTGGGAGCAGTTCTTC,CASSLMATAWEQFF
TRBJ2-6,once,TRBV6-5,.,TGTGCCAGCAGTATCGGACAGCCCGGGGCCAACGTCCTGACTTTC,CASSIGQPGANVLTF
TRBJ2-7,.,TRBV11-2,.,TGTGCCAGCAGCTTAGGGAAACGCGGGTACGAGCAGTACTTC,CASSLGKRGYEQYF
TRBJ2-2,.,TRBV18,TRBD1,TGTGCCAGTAGGATTTCGACAGGGGTGAACACCGGGGAGCTGTTTTTT,CASRISTGVNTGELFF
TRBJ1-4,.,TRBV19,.,TGTGCCAGTGCTGGACACCTCCCCGCGGATCGGGAAAAACTGTTTTTT,CASAGHLPADREKLFF
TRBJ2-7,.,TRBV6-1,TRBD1,TGTGCCAGCAGTACCCGGGACAGGGGTACCTACGAGCAGTACTTC,CASSTRDRGTYEQYF
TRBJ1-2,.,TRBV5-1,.,TGCGCCAGCAGCCCTGCCACAGGGTCCTATGGCTACACCTTC,CASSPATGSYGYTF
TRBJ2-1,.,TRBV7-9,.,TGTGCCAGCAGCTTAACAGGAGCTACCAATGAGCAGTTCTTC,CASSLTGATNEQFF
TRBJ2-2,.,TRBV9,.,TGTGCCAGCAGCGCCTTGATAGTGGGGGAGCTGTTTTTT,CASSALIVGELFF
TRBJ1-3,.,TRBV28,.,TGTGCCAGCAGCCTGGACTCTGGAGACACCATATATTTT,CASSLDSGDTIYF
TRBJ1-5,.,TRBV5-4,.,TGTGCCAGCAGCCATGGAGGCGGCTCAGCAGGTCAGCCCCAGCATTTT,CASSHGGGSAGQPQHF
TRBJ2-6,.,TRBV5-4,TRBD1,TGTGCCAGCAGCTTAGGACAGGGGGAATCAGCTGGGGCCAACGTCCTGACTTTC,CASSLGQGESAGANVLTF
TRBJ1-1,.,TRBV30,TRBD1,TGTGCCTGGAGTGTGGAACAGGGGGGGGCTTTCTTT,CAWSVEQGGAFF